This T cell receptor (beta chain) was identified in a study of esophageal squamous cell carcinoma under preoperative chemotherapy. Study context: TCR repertoires were profiled from both peripheral blood T cells and tumor-infiltrating lymphocytes. Study-level results: Peripheral T cells migrating into the tumor appeared to partly supply post-treatment tumor-infiltrating lymphocytes.

This sample's time point: before preoperative PTX-NDP chemotherapy. Paclitaxel-nedaplatin chemotherapy was given to patients ahead of their surgery. Turning to this clonotype: Its matching antigen is unknown.

Germline lookup yields CDR1 SGHRS and CDR2 YFSETQ. V lost 6 bases, J lost 3 bases, and 7 bases stayed unmatched. The CDR3 covers 14 residues. A single record per CDR3 protein comes from TCRdb applying MiXCR to the PCR reads. The sample has more than 9,500 distinct CDR3 sequences; approximately 54% are singletons. This clonotype was sampled from a human donor with esophageal squamous cell carcinoma. The donor label of this sample is uncertain. The V gene is TRBV5-1, the J gene TRBJ2-3; TRBD2 agrees at 7 bases. This material was obtained from a patient given preoperative chemotherapy. The CDR3 DNA sequence: TGCGCCAGCACCCGGCTGGGGGGGACAGATACGCAGTATTTT. Translation: CASTRLGGTDTQYF.